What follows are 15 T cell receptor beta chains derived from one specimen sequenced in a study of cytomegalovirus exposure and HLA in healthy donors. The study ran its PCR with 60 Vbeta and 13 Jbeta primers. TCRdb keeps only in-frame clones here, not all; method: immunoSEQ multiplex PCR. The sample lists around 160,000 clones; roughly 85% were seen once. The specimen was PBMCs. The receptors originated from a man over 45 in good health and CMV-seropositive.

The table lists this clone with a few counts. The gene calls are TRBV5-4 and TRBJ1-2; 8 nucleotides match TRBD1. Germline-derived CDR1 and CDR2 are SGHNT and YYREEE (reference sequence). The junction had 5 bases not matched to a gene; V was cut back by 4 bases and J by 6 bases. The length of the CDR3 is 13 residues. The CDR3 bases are TGTGCCAGCAGCCCGGACAGGGTCGATGGCTACACCTTC. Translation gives CASSPDRVDGYTF.

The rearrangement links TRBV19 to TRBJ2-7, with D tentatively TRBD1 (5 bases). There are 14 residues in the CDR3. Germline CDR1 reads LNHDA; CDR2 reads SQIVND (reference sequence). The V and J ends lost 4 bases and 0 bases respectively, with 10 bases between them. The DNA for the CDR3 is TGTGCCAGTAGTACAGCAGGGTTCTCCTACGAGCAGTACTTC. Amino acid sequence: CASSTAGFSYEQYF.

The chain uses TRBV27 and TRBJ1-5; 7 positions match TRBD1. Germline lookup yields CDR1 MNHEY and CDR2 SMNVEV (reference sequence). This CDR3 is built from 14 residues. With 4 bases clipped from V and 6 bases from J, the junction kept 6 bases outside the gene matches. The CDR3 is CASSSDRAGQPQHF. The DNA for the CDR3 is TGTGCCAGCAGTTCTGACAGGGCGGGTCAGCCCCAGCATTTT.

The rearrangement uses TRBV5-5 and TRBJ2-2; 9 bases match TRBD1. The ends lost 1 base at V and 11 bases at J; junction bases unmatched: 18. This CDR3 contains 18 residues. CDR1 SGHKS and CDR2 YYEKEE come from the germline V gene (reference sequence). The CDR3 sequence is CASSLYFPGGQGIGELFF. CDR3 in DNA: TGTGCCAGCAGCTTGTATTTCCCCGGGGGACAGGGAATCGGAGAGCTGTTTTTT.

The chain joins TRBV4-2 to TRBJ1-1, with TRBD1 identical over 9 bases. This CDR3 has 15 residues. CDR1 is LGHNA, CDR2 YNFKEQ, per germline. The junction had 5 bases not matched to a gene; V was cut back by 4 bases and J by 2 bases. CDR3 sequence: CASSPLQGANTEAFF. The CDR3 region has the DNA TGTGCCAGCAGCCCCCTACAGGGGGCAAACACTGAAGCTTTCTTT.

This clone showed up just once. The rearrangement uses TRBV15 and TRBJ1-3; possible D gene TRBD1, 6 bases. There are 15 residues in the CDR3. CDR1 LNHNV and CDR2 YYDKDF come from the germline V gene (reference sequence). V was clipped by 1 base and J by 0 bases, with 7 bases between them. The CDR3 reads CATSRGTDSGNTIYF. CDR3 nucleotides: TGTGCCACCAGCAGAGGGACAGACTCTGGAAACACCATATATTTT.

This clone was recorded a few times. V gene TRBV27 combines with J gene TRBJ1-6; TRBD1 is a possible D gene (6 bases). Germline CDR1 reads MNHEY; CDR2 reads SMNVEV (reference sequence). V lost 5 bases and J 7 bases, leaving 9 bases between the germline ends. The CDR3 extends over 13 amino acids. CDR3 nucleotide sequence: TGTGCCAGCAGTACAGGGCCCAATTCACCCCTCCACTTT. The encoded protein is CASSTGPNSPLHF.

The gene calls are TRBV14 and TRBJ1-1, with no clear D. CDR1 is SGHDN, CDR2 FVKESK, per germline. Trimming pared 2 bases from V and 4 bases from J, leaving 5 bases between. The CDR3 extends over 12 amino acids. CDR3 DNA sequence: TGTGCCAGCAGCCAATCGGGCACTGAAGCTTTCTTT. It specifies CASSQSGTEAFF.

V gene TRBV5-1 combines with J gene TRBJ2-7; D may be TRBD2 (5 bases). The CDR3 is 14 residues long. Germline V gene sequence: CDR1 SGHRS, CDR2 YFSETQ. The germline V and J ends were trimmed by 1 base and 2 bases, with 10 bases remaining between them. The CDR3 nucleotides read TGCGCCAGCAGCTTGAGAGGGTCCCCCTACGAGCAGTACGTC. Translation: CASSLRGSPYEQYV.

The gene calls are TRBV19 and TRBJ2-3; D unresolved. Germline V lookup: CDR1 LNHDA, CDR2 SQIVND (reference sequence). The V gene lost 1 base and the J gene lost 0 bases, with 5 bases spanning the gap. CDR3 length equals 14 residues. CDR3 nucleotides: TGTGCCAGTAGTATAGGCGGTAGCACAGATACGCAGTATTTT. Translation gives CASSIGGSTDTQYF.

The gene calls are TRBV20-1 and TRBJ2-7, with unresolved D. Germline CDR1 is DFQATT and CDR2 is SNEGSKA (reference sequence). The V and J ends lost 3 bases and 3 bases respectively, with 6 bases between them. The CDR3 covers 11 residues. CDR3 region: CSARPNYEQYF. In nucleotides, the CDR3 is TGCAGTGCTAGGCCTAACTACGAGCAGTACTTC.

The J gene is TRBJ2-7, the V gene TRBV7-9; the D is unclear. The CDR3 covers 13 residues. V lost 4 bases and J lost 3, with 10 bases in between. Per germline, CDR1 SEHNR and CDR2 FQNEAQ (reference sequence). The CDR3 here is CASSSRHSYEQYV. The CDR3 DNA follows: TGTGCCAGCAGCTCCAGGCACAGCTACGAGCAGTACGTC.

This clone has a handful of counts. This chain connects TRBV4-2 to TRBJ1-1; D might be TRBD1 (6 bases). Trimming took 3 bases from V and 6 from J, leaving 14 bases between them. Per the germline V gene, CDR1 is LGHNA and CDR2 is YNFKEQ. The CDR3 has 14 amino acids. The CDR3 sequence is CASSQTTGFSEAFF. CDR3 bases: TGTGCCAGCAGCCAGACCACAGGGTTCTCTGAAGCTTTCTTT.

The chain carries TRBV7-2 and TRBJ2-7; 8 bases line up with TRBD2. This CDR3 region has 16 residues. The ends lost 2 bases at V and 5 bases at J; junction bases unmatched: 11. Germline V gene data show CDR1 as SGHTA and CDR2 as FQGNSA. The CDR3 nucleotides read TGTGCCAGCAGCTTATCCCCGGCGGGGGGTATCAACGAGCAGTACTTC. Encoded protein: CASSLSPAGGINEQYF.

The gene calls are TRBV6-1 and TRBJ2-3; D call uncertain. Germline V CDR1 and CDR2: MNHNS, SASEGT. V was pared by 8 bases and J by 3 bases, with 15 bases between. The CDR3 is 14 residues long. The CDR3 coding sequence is TGTGCCAGCTTGATGACCCCTAGAACAGATACGCAGTATTTT. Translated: CASLMTPRTDTQYF.